The T cell receptor (beta chain) under discussion was sequenced for a study of blood T cells in healthy people across ages. For the second PCR, which ran for about 6 to 11 cycles, a sample-barcoded 5' primer and a J-beta primer mix were used. Each CDR3 protein is one row after TCRdb ran MiXCR on the 5' RACE reads. The table records approximately 1.5 million distinct CDR3 sequences, roughly 32% of them present only once. Each donor's blood draw was roughly 9.8 milliliters of peripheral blood. This clonotype was found a few times. V gave up 7 bases and J gave up 2 bases; unmatched junction bases: 11. Looked up from germline, CDR1 is SGHTA and CDR2 is FQGNSA. The CDR3 length is 16 residues.

This sequence was found in a woman aged 25 to 45 in good health. Sample: blood. The chain is built from TRBV7-2 and TRBJ2-7, with 10 bases aligning to TRBD2. CDR3 region: CASTNPPSGGTYEQYF. As DNA, the CDR3 is TGTGCCAGCACCAACCCCCCTAGCGGGGGAACCTACGAGCAGTACTTC. Full variable domain (rest looked up from reference TRBV7-2 and TRBJ2-7): GAGVSQSPSNKVTEKGKDVELRCDPISGHTALYWYRQSLGQGLEFLIYFQGNSAPDKSGLPSDRFSAERTGGSVSTLTIQRTQQEDSAVYLCASTNPPSGGTYEQYFGPGTRLTVT.